The 15 T cell receptor beta chains presented below share a single source sample, sequenced in a study of blood T cell repertoires in COVID-19. Repertoires were generated with immunoSEQ multiplex PCR, while TCRdb's copy carries only in-frame clones and drops some. The table lists fewer than 250,000 clones, more than 80% of them singletons, with about 2.5% in the top ten. Material: peripheral blood. These receptor sequences come from a man under 40 with COVID-19, enrolled during active disease.

The V call is TRBV7-9, the J call TRBJ2-3, with 16 bases lining up with TRBD2. Germline CDR1 SEHNR, CDR2 FQNEAQ (reference sequence). The ends lost 5 bases at V and 2 bases at J; junction bases unmatched: 10. The CDR3 totals 19 residues. The DNA of the CDR3 is TGTGCCAGCAGCCTCGGGACTAGCGGGGGGGTTCTAGACACAGATACGCAGTATTTT. Its protein is CASSLGTSGGVLDTDTQYF.

The chain combines TRBV9 with TRBJ2-7; D may be TRBD1 (7 bases). Germline CDR1 and CDR2: SGDLS and YYNGEE. The CDR3 has 16 amino acids. V lost 3 bases, J lost 1 base, and 17 bases lay in between. DNA of the CDR3: TGTGCCAGCAGCGCCGCTGCAGGGGGGAGATCCTACGAGCAGTACTTC. Its protein is CASSAAAGGRSYEQYF.

The chain uses TRBV7-6 and TRBJ1-2; the D gene is possibly TRBD1 (5 bases). Germline V gives CDR1 SGHVS, CDR2 FNYEAQ. Trimming pared 2 bases from V and 4 bases from J, leaving 14 bases between. This CDR3 is 15 amino acids long. CDR3 residues: CASSLQPGGSYGYTF. For the CDR3, the DNA is TGTGCCAGCAGCTTACAGCCCGGGGGAAGCTATGGCTACACCTTC.

The chain couples TRBV12-5 to TRBJ1-1; no clear D gene. Trimming left V 6 bases short and J 0 bases short, with 17 bases between. Germline values: CDR1 LGHNT, CDR2 FRNRAP. The length of the CDR3 is 16 residues. The DNA of the CDR3 is TGTGCTAGTGGAACCCGAGCGACGGCCATGAACACTGAAGCTTTCTTT. It encodes CASGTRATAMNTEAFF.

This clone appeared once. This chain links TRBV6-2 or TRBV6-3 with TRBJ1-2, with D uncertain. The ends were cut back, 6 bases at V and 6 bases at J, with 17 bases in the middle. This CDR3 is 14 amino acids long. The germline CDR1 and CDR2 sequences are MNHEY and SVGEGT. As DNA, the CDR3 is TGTGCCAGCAGCTCCGCAGGCAGCACCCATGGCTACACCTTC. It translates to CASSSAGSTHGYTF.

For the CDR3, the DNA is TGTGCCTGGAGTGTCGGGGGGAGGGCGAGCGAGCAGTACTTC. Amino acid sequence: CAWSVGGRASEQYF. V and J are TRBV30 and TRBJ2-7; 7 bases align to TRBD2. This CDR3 contains 14 residues. Per the germline V gene, CDR1 is GTSNPN and CDR2 is SVGIG (reference sequence). The V segment lost 0 bases and the J segment 6 bases; nucleotides outside the gene matches: 8.

The chain recombines TRBV5-6 with TRBJ2-2, with D perhaps TRBD1 (5 bases). The germline V gene has CDR1 SGHDT and CDR2 YYEEEE. CDR3 length: 16 amino acids. With 3 bases removed from V and 1 base from J, the gap between germline ends came to 13 bases. The DNA of the CDR3 is TGTGCCAGCAGCTCCCGACAGAATTTGAACACCGGGGAGCTGTTTTTT. Its translation: CASSSRQNLNTGELFF.

The chain employs TRBV19 and TRBJ1-2; possibly TRBD1 for D (6 bases). The V end lost 8 bases, the J end lost 0 bases, and 13 bases lay between the germline ends. This CDR3 region has 14 residues. CDR1 and CDR2 from the germline V gene are LNHDA and SQIVND (reference sequence). CDR3: CASAQTGPNYGYTF. In nucleotides, the CDR3 is TGTGCCAGTGCACAGACAGGCCCTAACTATGGCTACACCTTC.

The V call is TRBV7-2, the J call TRBJ1-2; D unresolved. V was clipped by 3 bases and J by 6 bases, with 11 bases between them. The germline CDR1 and CDR2 sequences are SGHTA and FQGNSA. The CDR3 is 13 residues long. CDR3 sequence reads: CASSLRGLDGYTF. CDR3 DNA sequence: TGTGCCAGCAGCTTGCGGGGTTTGGATGGCTACACCTTC. Full variable domain (outside the CDR3, taken from reference TRBV7-2 and TRBJ1-2): GAGVSQSPSNKVTEKGKDVELRCDPISGHTALYWYRQSLGQGLEFLIYFQGNSAPDKSGLPSDRFSAERTGGSVSTLTIQRTQQEDSAVYLCASSLRGLDGYTFGSGTRLTVV.

The chain recombines TRBV18 with TRBJ2-2; 7 bases map to TRBD1. The CDR3 is 16 amino acids. Germline CDR1 KGHSH, CDR2 LQKENI. After removal of 2 bases from V and 1 base from J, the junction contained 4 bases not matched to a gene. CDR3 loop: CASSPGQARNTGELFF. CDR3 bases: TGTGCCAGCTCACCAGGACAGGCCAGGAACACCGGGGAGCTGTTTTTT.

The chain uses TRBV7-3 and TRBJ1-1; possible D gene TRBD1, 6 bases. Looked up from germline, CDR1 is SGHTA and CDR2 is FQGTGA. Trimming cost V 5 bases and J 11 bases, with 15 bases left between them. The CDR3 length is 12 residues. CDR3 amino acids: CASSPPSGEAFF. The CDR3 DNA sequence: TGTGCCAGCAGCCCCCCTTCAGGGGAGGCTTTCTTT.

The chain joins TRBV11-3 to TRBJ2-7; 7 positions match TRBD1. The CDR3 sequence is 16 residues long. The V segment lost 0 bases and the J segment 3 bases; nucleotides outside the gene matches: 8. In germline, CDR1 is SGHNT, CDR2 YENEEA. In DNA, the CDR3 is TGTGCCAGCAGCTTAGATCTAGTGGACAGGTACTACGAGCAGTACTTC. This gives the protein CASSLDLVDRYYEQYF.

J is TRBJ1-1 and V is TRBV27, with 10 bases fitting TRBD1. There are 15 residues in the CDR3. Germline CDR1 MNHEY, CDR2 SMNVEV (reference sequence). With 5 bases clipped from V and 2 bases from J, the junction kept 5 bases outside the gene matches. The CDR3: CASSPETGGNTEAFF. The CDR3 bases are TGTGCCAGCAGTCCCGAGACAGGGGGCAACACTGAAGCTTTCTTT.

CDR3: CASSQGTERVTEAFF. The CDR3 coding sequence is TGCGCCAGCAGCCAGGGGACAGAGAGAGTCACTGAAGCTTTCTTT. The V gene is TRBV4-1, the J gene TRBJ1-1, with 7 bases identical to TRBD1. CDR3 length equals 15 residues. Looked up from germline, CDR1 is MGHRA and CDR2 is YSYEKL. V lost 3 bases and J lost 4; bases outside the gene matches: 8.

The chain uses TRBV9 and TRBJ2-7; 7 nucleotides align to TRBD1. The J segment lost 5 bases and the V segment lost 1 base, leaving 6 bases of the junction unmatched. Germline loops: CDR1 SGDLS, CDR2 YYNGEE. The CDR3 contains 14 residues. The CDR3 reads CASSVSRGFHEQYF. Here the CDR3 DNA reads TGTGCCAGCAGCGTAAGCAGGGGGTTCCACGAGCAGTACTTC.